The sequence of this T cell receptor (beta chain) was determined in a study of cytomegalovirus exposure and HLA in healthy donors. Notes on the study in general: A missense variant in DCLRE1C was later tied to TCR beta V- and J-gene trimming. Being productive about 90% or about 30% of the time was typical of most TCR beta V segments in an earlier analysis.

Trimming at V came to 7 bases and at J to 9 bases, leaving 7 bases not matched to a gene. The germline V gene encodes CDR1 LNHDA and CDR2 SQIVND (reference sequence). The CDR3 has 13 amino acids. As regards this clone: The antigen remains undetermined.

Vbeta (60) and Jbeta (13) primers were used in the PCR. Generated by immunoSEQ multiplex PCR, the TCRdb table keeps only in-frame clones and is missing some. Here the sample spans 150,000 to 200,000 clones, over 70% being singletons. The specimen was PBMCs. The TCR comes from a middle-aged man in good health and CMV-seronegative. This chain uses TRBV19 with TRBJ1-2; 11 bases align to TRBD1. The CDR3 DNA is TGTGCCAGTACCCCCCGGGACAGGGGGAGCTACACCTTC. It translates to CASTPRDRGSYTF. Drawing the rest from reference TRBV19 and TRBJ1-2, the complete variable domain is DGGITQSPKYLFRKEGQNVTLSCEQNLNHDAMYWYRQDPGQGLRLIYYSQIVNDFQKGDIAEGYSVSREKKESFPLTVTSAQKNPTAFYLCASTPRDRGSYTFGSGTRLTVV.